The TCR beta chain described here comes from a study of OX40 agonist ivuxolimab in advanced cancers. The overall study: Prior therapy, whether anti-PD-1, anti-PD-L1 or anti-CTLA-4, was allowed, and about 40% had some.

Trimming left V 6 bases short and J 7 bases short, with 13 bases between. The germline V gene has CDR1 LNHNV and CDR2 YYDKDF (reference sequence). The CDR3 is 13 residues long. Some clones are missing from TCRdb's copy, which holds only in-frame ones; the method was immunoSEQ multiplex PCR. The sample carries around 86,000 clones, about 93% recorded once. The sequence was collected from an adult with an advanced solid tumor such as melanoma, head and neck, liver or kidney cancer. The sample was CD4+ or CD8+ T cells sorted from blood, taken in a trial of the OX40 agonist ivuxolimab. The rearrangement links TRBV15 to TRBJ1-3; possible D gene TRBD1, 5 bases. The CDR3: CATSLLRGNTIYF. In nucleotides, the CDR3 is TGTGCCACCAGTCTCCTGCGGGGGAACACCATATATTTT. The full variable domain, completed using reference TRBV15 and TRBJ1-3, is DAMVIQNPRYQVTQFGKPVTLSCSQTLNHNVMYWYQQKSSQAPKLLFHYYDKDFNNEADTPDNFQSRRPNTSFCFLDIRSPGLGDTAMYLCATSLLRGNTIYFGEGSWLTVV.